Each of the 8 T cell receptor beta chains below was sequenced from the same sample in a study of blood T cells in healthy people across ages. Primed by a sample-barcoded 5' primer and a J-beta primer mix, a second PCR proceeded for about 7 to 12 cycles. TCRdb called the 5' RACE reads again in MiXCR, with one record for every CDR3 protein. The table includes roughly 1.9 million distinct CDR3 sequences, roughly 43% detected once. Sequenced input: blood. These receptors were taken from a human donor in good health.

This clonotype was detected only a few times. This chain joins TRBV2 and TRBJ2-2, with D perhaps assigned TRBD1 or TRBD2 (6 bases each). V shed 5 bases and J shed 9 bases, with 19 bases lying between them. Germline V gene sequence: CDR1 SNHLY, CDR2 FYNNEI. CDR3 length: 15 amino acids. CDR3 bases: TGTGCCAGCAGTTTTCGGGGGCTACAGACCAGGGAGCTGTTTTTT. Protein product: CASSFRGLQTRELFF.

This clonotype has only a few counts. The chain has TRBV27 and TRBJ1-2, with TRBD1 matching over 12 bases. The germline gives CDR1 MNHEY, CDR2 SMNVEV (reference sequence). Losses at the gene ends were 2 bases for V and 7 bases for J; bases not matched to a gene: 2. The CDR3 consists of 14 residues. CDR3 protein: CASSLGTGGSGYTF. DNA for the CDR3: TGTGCCAGCAGTTTAGGGACAGGGGGCAGTGGCTACACCTTC.

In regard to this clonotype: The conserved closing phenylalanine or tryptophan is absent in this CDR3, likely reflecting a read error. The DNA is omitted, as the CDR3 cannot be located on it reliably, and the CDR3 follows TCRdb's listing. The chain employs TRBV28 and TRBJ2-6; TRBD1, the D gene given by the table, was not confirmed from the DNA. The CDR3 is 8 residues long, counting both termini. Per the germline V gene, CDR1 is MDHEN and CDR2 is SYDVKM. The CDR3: CASSLRGT.

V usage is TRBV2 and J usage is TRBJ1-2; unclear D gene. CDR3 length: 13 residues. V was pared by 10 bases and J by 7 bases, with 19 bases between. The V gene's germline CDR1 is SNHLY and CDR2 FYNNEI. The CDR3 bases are TGTGCCACTCCTCAAGACGGCCTAAGTGGCTACACCTTC. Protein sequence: CATPQDGLSGYTF.

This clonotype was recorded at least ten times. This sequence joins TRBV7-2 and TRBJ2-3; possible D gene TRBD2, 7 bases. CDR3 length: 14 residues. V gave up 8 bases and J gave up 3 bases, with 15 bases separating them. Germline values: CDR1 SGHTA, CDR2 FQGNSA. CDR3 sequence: CASAGRGPTDTQYF. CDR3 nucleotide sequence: TGTGCCAGCGCGGGGCGGGGGCCAACAGATACGCAGTATTTT.

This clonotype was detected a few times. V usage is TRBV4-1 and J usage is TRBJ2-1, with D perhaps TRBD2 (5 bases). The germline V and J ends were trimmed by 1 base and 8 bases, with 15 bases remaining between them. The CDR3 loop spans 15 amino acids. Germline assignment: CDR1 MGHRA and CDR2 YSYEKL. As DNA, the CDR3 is TGCGCCAGCAGCCAAGGAGTTCCTTGGCGGGATGAGCAGTTCTTC. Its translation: CASSQGVPWRDEQFF.

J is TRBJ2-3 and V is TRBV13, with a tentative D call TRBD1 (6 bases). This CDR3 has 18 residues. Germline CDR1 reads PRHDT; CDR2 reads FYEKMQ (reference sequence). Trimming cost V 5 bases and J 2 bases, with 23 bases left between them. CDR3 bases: TGTGCCAGCAGCCCCGTCCCCTCGACAGGTACCCTCACAGATACGCAGTATTTT. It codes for CASSPVPSTGTLTDTQYF.

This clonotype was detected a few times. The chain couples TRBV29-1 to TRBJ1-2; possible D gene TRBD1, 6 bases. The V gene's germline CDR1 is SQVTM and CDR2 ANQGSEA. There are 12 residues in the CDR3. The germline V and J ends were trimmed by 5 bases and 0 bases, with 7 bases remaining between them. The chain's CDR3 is CSVHRANYGYTF. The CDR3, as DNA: TGCAGCGTTCACAGGGCTAACTATGGCTACACCTTC.